Listed below are T cell receptor beta chains from one sample, sequenced in a study of T-cell reconstitution after alpha-beta-depleted transplantation in children. TCRdb fed the PCR reads into MiXCR, producing one record per CDR3 protein. The table lists a few hundred thousand distinct CDR3 sequences, over 9% of them singletons. This sample comprised PBMCs, obtained before TCRalphabeta/CD19-depleted stem cell transplant. Receptor source: a boy under two years old with acute myeloid leukemia, due to receive a stem cell transplant. CDR3s leave out the opening cysteine and the closing phenylalanine or tryptophan.

CDR3 protein: ASSHQKNQPQH
J gene: TRBJ1-5
V gene: TRBV28

CDR3 protein: SASPNRLAGDTDTQY
J gene: TRBJ2-3
V gene: TRBV20-1

CDR3 protein: ASSPSWGRSTDTQY
J gene: TRBJ2-3
V gene: TRBV6-1

CDR3 protein: SVLDTGTDQPQH
J gene: TRBJ1-5
V gene: TRBV29-1

CDR3 protein: ASSPGQGLADTQY
J gene: TRBJ2-3
V gene: TRBV7-6

CDR3 protein: ASSLSPGVFGNEQF
J gene: TRBJ2-1
V gene: TRBV5-1

CDR3 protein: ASSFRLVGGNEQF
J gene: TRBJ2-1
V gene: TRBV5-1

CDR3 protein: SASPGVGTGTTDTQY
J gene: TRBJ2-3
V gene: TRBV20-1

CDR3 protein: ATSGGSNNEQF
J gene: TRBJ2-1
V gene: TRBV24-1

CDR3 protein: ASSPGLAGGTQETQY
J gene: TRBJ2-5
V gene: TRBV7-3

CDR3 protein: ASSRDTPSEAF
J gene: TRBJ1-1
V gene: TRBV12-3/TRBV12-4

CDR3 protein: ASSFDYNEQF
J gene: TRBJ2-1
V gene: TRBV7-9

CDR3 protein: ASSHLHNRGPYNEQF
J gene: TRBJ2-1
V gene: TRBV4-3

CDR3 protein: ASSLPHGTVTQY
J gene: TRBJ2-5
V gene: TRBV28

CDR3 protein: ASSFLGHYYEQY
J gene: TRBJ2-7
V gene: TRBV12-3/TRBV12-4

CDR3 protein: ASSHTDRGLEETQY
J gene: TRBJ2-5
V gene: TRBV3-1